This is a list of T cell receptor beta chains from one sample in a study of blood T cell repertoires in COVID-19. Sequenced by immunoSEQ multiplex PCR; TCRdb stores in-frame clones only, minus some. Here the sample spans roughly 200,000 clones, around 83% being singletons. The specimen sequenced was peripheral blood. These receptor sequences come from an older woman with acute or convalescent COVID-19. Both conserved end residues are part of each CDR3. The D gene is left open where the match is weak. The listing skips clone size in some rows; elsewhere it reads once, few, many or a size class.

>TRBJ2-3|TRBD2|TRBV3-1/TRBV3-2|NA
TGTGCCAGCAGCCAAGAATTCTTAGCGGGAGGGGATGATACGCAGTATTTT
CASSQEFLAGGDDTQYF
>TRBJ2-2|NA|TRBV28|once
TGTGCCAGCAGTTTATCGGGGGAGCTGTTTTTT
CASSLSGELFF
>TRBJ1-5|TRBD1|TRBV19|NA
TGTGCCAGTAGTATAGGACAGGGGGCAGGGCAGCCCCAGCATTTT
CASSIGQGAGQPQHF
>TRBJ2-7|TRBD1|TRBV6-5|NA
TGTGCCAGCACAGCAGTGAGGGGGCAGGACGAGCAGTACTTC
CASTAVRGQDEQYF
>TRBJ1-2|TRBD1|TRBV9|NA
TGTGCCAGCAGCTGGGGACAGGGAGCTAACTATGGCTACACCTTC
CASSWGQGANYGYTF
>TRBJ1-1|TRBD1|TRBV10-3|NA
TGTGCCATCAGATTCACAGGGGCGGACACTGAAGCTTTCTTT
CAIRFTGADTEAFF
>TRBJ1-2|TRBD1|TRBV30|NA
TGTGCCTGGAGTGCAGGGGGCGAAGGCTACACCTTC
CAWSAGGEGYTF
>TRBJ1-1|TRBD1|TRBV5-1|NA
TGCGCCAGCAGCTTGTCTGGACAGGGGGAAACTGAAGCTTTCTTT
CASSLSGQGETEAFF
>TRBJ1-1|TRBD1|TRBV7-9|NA
TGTGCCAGCAGCCCGGGGGACAGCCCGAACACTGAAGCTTTCTTT
CASSPGDSPNTEAFF
>TRBJ1-5|NA|TRBV7-2|NA
TGTGCCAGCAGCTCCCCCGTTTTCCCTAGCAATCAGCCCCAGCATTTT
CASSSPVFPSNQPQHF
>TRBJ2-1|TRBD2|TRBV6-1|NA
TGTGCCAGCAGTGAAGAGTCCCTAGCGGCGGGTGAGCAGTTCTTC
CASSEESLAAGEQFF
>TRBJ2-6|TRBD1|TRBV5-5|NA
TGTGCCAGCAGCTCGCGGGACAGGGTAAACTCTGGGGCCAACGTCCTGACTTTC
CASSSRDRVNSGANVLTF
>TRBJ2-1|NA|TRBV5-1|NA
TGCGCCAGCAGCTCGGACGTTATGGAGGGTCAGTTCTTC
CASSSDVMEGQFF
>TRBJ2-3|NA|TRBV5-1|NA
TGCGCCAGCAGCTTATTTTCCGGGACAAACACAGATACGCAGTATTTT
CASSLFSGTNTDTQYF
>TRBJ1-2|TRBD1|TRBV3-1/TRBV3-2|few
TGTGCCAGCAGCCCGTCCCGTCCGACAGGGCTTAACTATGGCTACACCTTC
CASSPSRPTGLNYGYTF
>TRBJ1-2|NA|TRBV7-3|few
TGTGCCAGCAGCTTGTTGCACGGGTTTAACTATGGCTACACCTTC
CASSLLHGFNYGYTF
>TRBJ1-4|TRBD1|TRBV6-5|NA
TGTGCCAGCAGTCGCGGGACAGGGGGCAGTGAAAAACTGTTTTTT
CASSRGTGGSEKLFF
>TRBJ1-2|NA|TRBV20-1|many
TGCAGTGACTCAGGGGTCTGCCGCGACACCTTC
CSDSGVCRDTF
>TRBJ1-4|TRBD1|TRBV7-9|NA
TGTGCCAGCAGCCCAGGGGGGACTAATGAAAAACTGTTTTTT
CASSPGGTNEKLFF
>TRBJ1-4|NA|TRBV25-1|NA
TGTGCCAGCAGTGATCCTGACAGTTTTAATGAAAAACTGTTTTTT
CASSDPDSFNEKLFF
>TRBJ1-1|NA|TRBV6-4|NA
TGTGCCAGCAGGCAGAGAGGGAACACTGAAGCTTTCTTT
CASRQRGNTEAFF
>TRBJ2-1|TRBD2|TRBV7-9|NA
TGTGCCAGCAGCCCTGGGACTAGCGAAAGTGAGCAGTTCTTC
CASSPGTSESEQFF
>TRBJ1-2|TRBD1|TRBV2|NA
TGTGCCAGCAGCGGGACAGGGACCTATGGCTACACCTTC
CASSGTGTYGYTF
>TRBJ1-6|NA|TRBV28|NA
TGTGCCAGCAGTACTACACGGAACTATAATTCACCCCTCCACTTT
CASSTTRNYNSPLHF
>TRBJ1-5|TRBD1|TRBV6-5|NA
TGTGCCAGCAGGACCGCGGGACAGGGCAATCAGCCCCAGCATTTT
CASRTAGQGNQPQHF
>TRBJ1-6|TRBD1|TRBV25-1|NA
TGTGCCAGCGGGGGGACAGGGGAGAATTCACCCCTCCACTTT
CASGGTGENSPLHF
>TRBJ1-1|TRBD1|TRBV6-5|NA
TGTGCCAGCAAGTCAGGGGGCGAACGGAACACTGAAGCTTTCTTT
CASKSGGERNTEAFF
>TRBJ2-3|TRBD2|TRBV9|NA
TGTGCCAGCAGCGTAGCGGGACTAGCGGGCACAGATACGCAGTATTTT
CASSVAGLAGTDTQYF
>TRBJ1-5|NA|TRBV18|NA
TGTGCCAGCTCTGACAGATTGAATCAGCCCCAGCATTTT
CASSDRLNQPQHF
>TRBJ2-1|TRBD1|TRBV6-6|NA
TGTGCAATGGGACAGGGGGGAGGTGAGCAGTTCTTC
CAMGQGGGEQFF
>TRBJ2-1|TRBD2|TRBV3-1/TRBV3-2|NA
TGTGCCAGCACCCCAGCGGGAGAATTAAATGAGCAGTTCTTC
CASTPAGELNEQFF
>TRBJ2-1|TRBD2|TRBV29-1|few
TGCAGCGTAAGCGGGAGGGCCGTGTATGAGCAGTTCTTC
CSVSGRAVYEQFF
>TRBJ2-5|TRBD2|TRBV13|NA
TGTGCCAGCGGGCGGGGGGCCCAAGAGACCCAGTACTTC
CASGRGAQETQYF
>TRBJ1-2|NA|TRBV6-1|NA
TGTGCCAGCAGTGAACGGACTTTCTATGGCTACACCTTC
CASSERTFYGYTF
>TRBJ1-5|TRBD1|TRBV2|NA
TGTGCCAGCAAAATTACAGGGGATCAGCCCCAGCATTTT
CASKITGDQPQHF
>TRBJ1-4|NA|TRBV2|NA
TGTGCCAGCAGTGGGGGGACTCCCAATGAAAAACTGTTTTTT
CASSGGTPNEKLFF
>TRBJ2-5|NA|TRBV5-1|NA
TGCGCCAGCAGCCCGGGCGGGGTCGGACGGGAGACCCAGTACTTC
CASSPGGVGRETQYF
>TRBJ2-3|NA|TRBV9|NA
TGTGCCAGCAGCGTAGGTGCGGCCCTGCGCACAGATACGCAGTATTTT
CASSVGAALRTDTQYF
>TRBJ2-1|NA|TRBV15|once
TGTGCCACCAGCAGAGATCACGGAGGGAATGAGCAGTTCTTC
CATSRDHGGNEQFF
>TRBJ1-5|NA|TRBV3-1/TRBV3-2|NA
TGTGCCAGCAGCCAAGCAGTCCTCTTGGCGTCTTCAGGGCCCCAGCATTTT
CASSQAVLLASSGPQHF
>TRBJ2-2|TRBD1|TRBV6-6|NA
TGTGCCAGCAGGGGACAGGGCTCCACCGGGGAGCTGTTTTTT
CASRGQGSTGELFF
>TRBJ2-1|NA|TRBV13|NA
TGTGCCAGCAGCTTATATTTGTCCTACAATGAGCAGTTCTTC
CASSLYLSYNEQFF
>TRBJ2-3|NA|TRBV9|NA
TGTGCCAGCAGCTATAACCCTGGGCGGGCCTCGGATACGCAGTATTTT
CASSYNPGRASDTQYF
>TRBJ2-7|NA|TRBV6-6|NA
TGTGCCAGCAGTTACGAGGGCTACGAGCAGTACTTC
CASSYEGYEQYF
>TRBJ1-6|NA|TRBV6-5|NA
TGTGCCAGCATTCCCGACAGGACCTATAATTCACCCCTCCACTTT
CASIPDRTYNSPLHF
>TRBJ2-3|TRBD2|TRBV29-1|NA
TGCAGCGTTGTCCCTAGCGGGAAGAGCACAGATACGCAGTATTTT
CSVVPSGKSTDTQYF